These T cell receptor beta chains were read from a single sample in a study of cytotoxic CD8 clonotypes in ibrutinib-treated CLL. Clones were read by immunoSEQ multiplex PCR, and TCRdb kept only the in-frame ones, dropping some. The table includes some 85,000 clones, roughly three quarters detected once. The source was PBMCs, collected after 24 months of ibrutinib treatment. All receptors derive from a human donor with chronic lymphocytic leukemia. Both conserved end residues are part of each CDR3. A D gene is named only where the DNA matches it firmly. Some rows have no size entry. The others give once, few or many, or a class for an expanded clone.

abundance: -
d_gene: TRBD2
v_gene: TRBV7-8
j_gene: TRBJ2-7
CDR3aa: CASSSTRTSGTAYEQYF
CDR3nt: TGTGCCAGCAGCTCCACCCGGACTAGCGGGACGGCCTACGAGCAGTACTTC

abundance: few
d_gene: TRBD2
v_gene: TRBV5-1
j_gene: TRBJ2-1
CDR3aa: CASRPTSARVYEQFF
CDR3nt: TGCGCCAGCAGACCGACTAGCGCGCGAGTTTATGAGCAGTTCTTC

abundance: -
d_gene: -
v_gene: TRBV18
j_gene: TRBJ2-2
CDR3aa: CASSPTYLNTGELFF
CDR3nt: TGTGCCAGCTCACCAACCTACCTGAACACCGGGGAGCTGTTTTTT

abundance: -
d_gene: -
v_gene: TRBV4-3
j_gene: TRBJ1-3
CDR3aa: CASSQDGGISGNTIYF
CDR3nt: TGCGCCAGCAGCCAAGATGGGGGGATATCTGGAAACACCATATATTTT

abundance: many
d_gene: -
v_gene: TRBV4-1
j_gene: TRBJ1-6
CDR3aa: CASSQDKDTLHF
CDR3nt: TGCGCCAGCAGCCAAGATAAGGATACCCTCCACTTT

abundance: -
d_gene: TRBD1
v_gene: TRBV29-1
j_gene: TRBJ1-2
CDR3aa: CSVMRVIGTGEGYTF
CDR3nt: TGCAGCGTTATGAGGGTGATCGGGACAGGGGAAGGCTACACCTTC

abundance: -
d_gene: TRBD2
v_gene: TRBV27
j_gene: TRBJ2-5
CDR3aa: CASSLREGETQYF
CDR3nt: TGTGCCAGCAGTTTAAGGGAGGGAGAGACCCAGTACTTC

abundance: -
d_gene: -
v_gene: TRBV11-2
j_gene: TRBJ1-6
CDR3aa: CASRGDSYNSPLHF
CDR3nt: TGTGCCAGCAGAGGAGACAGTTATAATTCACCCCTCCACTTT

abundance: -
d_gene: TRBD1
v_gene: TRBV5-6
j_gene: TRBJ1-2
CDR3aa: CASSLAGTGQEGYTF
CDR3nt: TGTGCCAGCAGCTTGGCCGGGACGGGACAGGAGGGCTACACCTTC

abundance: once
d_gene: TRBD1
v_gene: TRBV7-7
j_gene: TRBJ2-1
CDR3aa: CASSSTGYYNEQFF
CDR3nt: TGTGCTAGCAGCTCGACAGGGTACTACAATGAGCAGTTCTTC

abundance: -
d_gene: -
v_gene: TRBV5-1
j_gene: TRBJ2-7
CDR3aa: CASSPGDGSYEQYF
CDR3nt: TGCGCCAGCAGCCCCGGGGACGGTTCCTACGAGCAGTACTTC

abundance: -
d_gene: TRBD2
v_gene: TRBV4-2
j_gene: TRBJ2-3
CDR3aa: CASSQGIGMTSVTDTQYF
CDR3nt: TGTGCCAGCAGCCAAGGGATAGGTATGACTAGCGTCACAGATACGCAGTATTTT

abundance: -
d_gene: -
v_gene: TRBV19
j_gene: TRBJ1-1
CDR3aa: CASNPKVNTEAFF
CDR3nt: TGTGCCAGTAACCCCAAGGTGAACACTGAAGCTTTCTTT

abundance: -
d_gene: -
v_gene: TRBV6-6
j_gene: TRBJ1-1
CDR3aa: CASSSSRANTEAFF
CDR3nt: TGTGCCAGCAGCTCAAGCAGGGCGAACACTGAAGCTTTCTTT

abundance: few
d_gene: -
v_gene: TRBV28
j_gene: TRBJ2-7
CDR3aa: CASSLTGVYEQYF
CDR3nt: TGTGCCAGCAGCCTTACGGGGGTTTACGAGCAGTACTTC